This T cell receptor (beta chain) originates from a study of T-cell memory formation after mild COVID-19. Study in general: The two donors had largely donor-specific TCR clusters.

Notes on the study in general: Pre-infection memory harbored some responding clones, suggesting cross-reactive memory joined. While clones contracting from day 15 to 85 were balanced between CD4 and CD8, later expanders leaned CD4+.

The 5'RACE method, run with constant-segment primers, produced TCR alpha and TCR beta cDNA libraries (carrying sample barcodes and UMIs). TCRdb re-called the 5' RACE reads with MiXCR, one entry per CDR3 protein. This sample has some 120,000 distinct CDR3 sequences; about 16% occur once, and the top ten carry around 14%. V trimming: 4 bases; J trimming: 0 bases; junction bases outside the gene matches: 10. Germline V lookup: CDR1 SGHRS, CDR2 YFSETQ. The CDR3 is 18 amino acids. As to this clonotype: Its antigen remains unknown.

The sequenced sample consisted of PBMCs or a T cell subset sorted from them (not recorded which). The origin of this receptor is an adult woman who had mild COVID-19 (a few samples of this study predate the infection). Cell type and time point are not known. The chain employs TRBV5-1 and TRBJ2-1; 10 bases fit TRBD1. The DNA for the CDR3 is TGCGCCAGCAGCCTAGGACAGGGGGTCCCCAGCTCCTACAATGAGCAGTTCTTC. This sequence encodes CASSLGQGVPSSYNEQFF.